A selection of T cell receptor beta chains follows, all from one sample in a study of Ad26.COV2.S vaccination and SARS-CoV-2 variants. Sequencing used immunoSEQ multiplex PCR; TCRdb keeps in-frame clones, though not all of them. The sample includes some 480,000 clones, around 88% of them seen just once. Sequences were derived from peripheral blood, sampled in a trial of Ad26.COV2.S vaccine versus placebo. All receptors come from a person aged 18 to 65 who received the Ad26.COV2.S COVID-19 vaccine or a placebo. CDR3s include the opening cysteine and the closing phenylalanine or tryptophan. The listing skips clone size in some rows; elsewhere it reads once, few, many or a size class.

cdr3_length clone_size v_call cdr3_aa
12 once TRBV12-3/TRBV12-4 CASYRVNTEAFF
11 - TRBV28 CASSAKYGYTF
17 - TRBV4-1 CASSHTRQGRLNTEAFF
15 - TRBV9 CASSVAASGRGEQFF
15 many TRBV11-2 CASSTLTGGINGYTF
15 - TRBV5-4 CASSLAGTGIYEQYF
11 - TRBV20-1 CSARALTEQYF
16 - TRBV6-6 CASSYLRQGANYGYTF
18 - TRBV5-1 CASSLDHLGGSYTGELFF
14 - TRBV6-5 CASRRGSSGNTIYF
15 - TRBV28 CATRLPHPGAYEQYF
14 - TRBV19 CASSIPTYGTEAFF
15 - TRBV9 CASSVRTSGNNEQFF
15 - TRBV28 CASSSLGLSPDTQYF
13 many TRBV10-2 CASSDSKNYEQYF
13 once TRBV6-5 CASSPGGSEKLFF
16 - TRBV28 CASSPADGRLDSPLHF
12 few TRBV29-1 CSVSGRGDEQFF
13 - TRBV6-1 CASSESGYGELFF
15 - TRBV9 CASSVSGTSTDTQYF
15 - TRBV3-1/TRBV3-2 CASSQEDGLFTGYTF
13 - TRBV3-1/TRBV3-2 CASSSVGGTEAFF
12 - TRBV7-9 CASSGGTYEQYF
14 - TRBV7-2 CASSLARGAYEQYF
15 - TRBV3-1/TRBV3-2 CASTRGFSYNSPLHF
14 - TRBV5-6 CASSLVDRAYEQYF
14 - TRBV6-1 CASSESGQNYGYTF
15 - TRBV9 CASSVLGQLNSPLHF
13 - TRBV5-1 CASSIGTDNEQFF
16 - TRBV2 CASTPYGPASTDTQYF
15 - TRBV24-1 CATSDGLAGTDTQYF
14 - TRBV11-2 CASSLVQRTSEQYF
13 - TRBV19 CASSIVGDNEQFF
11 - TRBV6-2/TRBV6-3 CASSRPGEQFF
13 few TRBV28 CASSLPLGREQYF
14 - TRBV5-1 CASSTEGRQETQYF
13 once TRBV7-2 CASSTARTGKQFF
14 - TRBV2 CASTGTGVGNEQFF
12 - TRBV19 CASSVSGREAFF
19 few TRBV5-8 CASSLGGLASGTSYNEQFF
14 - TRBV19 CASSINLNTDTQYF
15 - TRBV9 CASSVSGTKNTEAFF
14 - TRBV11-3 CASSLGPAEGEQYF
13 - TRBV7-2 CASTVGHTQPQHF
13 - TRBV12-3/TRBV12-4 CASSLRGDTEAFF
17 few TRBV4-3 CASSQSARGSYNSPLHF
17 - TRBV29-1 CSVEAPPAESSYNEQFF
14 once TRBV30 CAWRPQGGGTEAFF
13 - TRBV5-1 CASSYGTDYGYTF
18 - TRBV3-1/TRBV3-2 CASSQVSSGTLRADTQYF
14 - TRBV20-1 CSASRGVLNQPQHF
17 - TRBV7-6 CASSSTPGAPSTDTQYF
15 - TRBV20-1 CSASLGVWSPGELFF
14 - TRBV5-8 CASSRSSMLSEAFF